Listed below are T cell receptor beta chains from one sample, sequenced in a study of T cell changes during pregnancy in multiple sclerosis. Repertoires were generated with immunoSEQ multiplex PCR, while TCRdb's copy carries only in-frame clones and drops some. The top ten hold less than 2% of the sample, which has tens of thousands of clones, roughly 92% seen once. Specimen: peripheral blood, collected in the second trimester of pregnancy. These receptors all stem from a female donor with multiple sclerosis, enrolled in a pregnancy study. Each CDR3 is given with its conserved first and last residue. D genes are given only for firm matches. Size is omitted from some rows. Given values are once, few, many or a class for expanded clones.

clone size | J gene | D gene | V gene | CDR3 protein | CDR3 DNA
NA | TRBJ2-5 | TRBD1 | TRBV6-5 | CASSYSGTGGETQYF | TGTGCCAGCAGTTACTCTGGGACAGGGGGTGAGACCCAGTACTTC
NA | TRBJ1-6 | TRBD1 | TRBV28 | CASREDRASYNSPLHF | TGTGCCAGCAGAGAGGACAGGGCTTCCTATAATTCACCCCTCCACTTT
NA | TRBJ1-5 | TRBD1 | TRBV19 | CASRRTGGDQPQHF | TGTGCCAGTAGACGGACAGGGGGGGATCAGCCCCAGCATTTT
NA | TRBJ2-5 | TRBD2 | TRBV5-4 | CASSSLAGGIQETQYF | TGTGCCAGCAGCTCGCTAGCGGGAGGGATACAAGAGACCCAGTACTTC
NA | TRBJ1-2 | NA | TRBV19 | CASKTGPDTLDYGYTF | TGTGCCAGTAAAACAGGGCCCGACACACTTGACTATGGCTACACCTTC
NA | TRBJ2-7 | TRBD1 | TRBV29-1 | CSVGGQGPYEQYF | TGCAGCGTTGGGGGACAGGGTCCTTACGAGCAGTACTTC
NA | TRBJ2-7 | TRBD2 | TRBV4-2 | CASSQGLAGDSYEQYF | TGTGCCAGCAGCCAAGGACTAGCGGGAGACTCCTACGAGCAGTACTTC
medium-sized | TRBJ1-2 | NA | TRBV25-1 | CASTLAEVYGYTF | TGTGCCAGCACTTTGGCAGAAGTCTATGGCTACACCTTC
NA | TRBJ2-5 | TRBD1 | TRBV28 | CASSWTGGLYETQYF | TGTGCCAGCAGCTGGACAGGGGGCTTGTACGAGACCCAGTACTTC
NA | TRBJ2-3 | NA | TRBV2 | CASSEALYSPDTQYF | TGTGCCAGCAGTGAAGCGCTATACAGTCCAGATACGCAGTATTTT
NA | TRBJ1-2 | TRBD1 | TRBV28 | CASSPTHRGRKNGYTF | TGTGCCAGCAGTCCCACCCACAGGGGACGGAAGAATGGCTACACCTTC
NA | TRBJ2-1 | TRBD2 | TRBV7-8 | CASSRGTSSYNEQFF | TGTGCCAGCAGCCGCGGGACTAGCAGCTACAATGAGCAGTTCTTC
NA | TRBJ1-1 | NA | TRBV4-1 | CASKYDTGYASEAFF | TGCGCCAGCAAGTATGATACAGGGTACGCCTCTGAAGCTTTCTTT
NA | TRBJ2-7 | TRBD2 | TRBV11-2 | CASSFTSGGLPYEQYF | TGTGCCAGCAGCTTTACTAGCGGGGGCCTCCCCTACGAGCAGTACTTC
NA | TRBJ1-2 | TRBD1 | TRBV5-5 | CASSLPGTESGYTF | TGTGCCAGCAGTTTGCCCGGGACAGAATCCGGCTACACCTTC
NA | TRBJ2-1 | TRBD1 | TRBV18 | CASSPYPIGQGVNEQFF | TGTGCCAGCTCACCCTACCCCATCGGACAGGGAGTCAATGAGCAGTTCTTC
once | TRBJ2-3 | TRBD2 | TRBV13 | CASSTIAGGVTDTQYF | TGTGCCAGCAGCACCATAGCGGGAGGGGTCACAGATACGCAGTATTTT
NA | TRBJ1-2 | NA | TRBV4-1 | CASSQDTVYTF | TGCGCCAGCAGCCAAGATACGGTCTACACCTTC
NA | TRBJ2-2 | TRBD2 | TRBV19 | CASSVAGKKGTGELFF | TGTGCCAGTAGTGTAGCGGGAAAAAAAGGGACCGGGGAGCTGTTTTTT
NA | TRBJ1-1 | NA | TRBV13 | CASSYDRQPEAFF | TGTGCCAGCAGCTATGACAGGCAACCTGAAGCTTTCTTT
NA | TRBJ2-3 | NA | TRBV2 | CASGYQTGSSTDTQYF | TGTGCCAGCGGATACCAGACAGGCTCTAGCACAGATACGCAGTATTTT
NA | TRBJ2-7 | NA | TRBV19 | CASRREPAGSYEQYF | TGTGCCAGTCGGAGGGAGCCCGCCGGGTCCTACGAGCAGTACTTC
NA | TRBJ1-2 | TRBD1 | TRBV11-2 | CASSPGQGVYGYTF | TGTGCCAGCAGCCCGGGACAGGGAGTTTACGGCTACACCTTC
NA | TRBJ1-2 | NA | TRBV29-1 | CSAGIPGVADYGYTF | TGCAGCGCCGGAATTCCGGGAGTCGCGGACTATGGCTACACCTTC
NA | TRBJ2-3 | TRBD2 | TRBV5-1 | CASSRIQLAEATDTQYF | TGCGCCAGCAGCCGAATCCAACTAGCGGAAGCTACAGATACGCAGTATTTT
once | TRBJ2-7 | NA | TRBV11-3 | CASSLPGTYEQYF | TGTGCCAGCAGCTTGCCAGGGACCTACGAGCAGTACTTC
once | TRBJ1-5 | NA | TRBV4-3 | CASSLIWQGNQPQHF | TGCGCCAGCAGCCTTATTTGGCAGGGCAATCAGCCCCAGCATTTT
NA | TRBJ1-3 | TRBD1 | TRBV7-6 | CASSPGQGASGDTIYF | TGTGCCAGCAGCCCGGGACAGGGGGCTAGCGGGGACACCATATATTTT
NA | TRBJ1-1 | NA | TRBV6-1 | CASSESRIPRDEAFF | TGTGCCAGCAGTGAAAGTCGAATTCCCCGAGATGAAGCTTTCTTT
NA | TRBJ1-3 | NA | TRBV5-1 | CASSLSGAHSGNTIYF | TGCGCCAGCAGCTTAAGCGGGGCCCACTCTGGAAACACCATATATTTT
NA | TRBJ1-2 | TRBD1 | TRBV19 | CASSIPGTGYGYTF | TGTGCCAGTAGTATCCCCGGGACAGGGTATGGCTACACCTTC
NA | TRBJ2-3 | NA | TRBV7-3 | CASILGVLAAPTDTQYF | TGTGCCAGCATCTTAGGAGTGTTAGCGGCCCCCACAGATACGCAGTATTTT
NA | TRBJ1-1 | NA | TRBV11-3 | CASSLVKRFNTEAFF | TGTGCCAGCAGCTTAGTAAAGCGGTTTAACACTGAAGCTTTCTTT
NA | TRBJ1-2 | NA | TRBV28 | CASSLYRAGDGYTF | TGTGCCAGCAGTTTGTACAGGGCTGGCGATGGCTACACCTTC
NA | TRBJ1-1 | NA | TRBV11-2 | CASSFLRGGNTEAFF | TGTGCCAGCAGCTTTCTGCGGGGGGGGAACACTGAAGCTTTCTTT
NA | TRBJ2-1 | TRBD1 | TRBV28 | CASSPLTGVRYEQFF | TGTGCCAGCAGTCCTCTGACAGGGGTACGGTATGAGCAGTTCTTC
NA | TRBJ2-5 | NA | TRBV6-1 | CASSRGMVPETQYF | TGTGCCAGCTCCCGGGGTATGGTTCCGGAGACCCAGTACTTC
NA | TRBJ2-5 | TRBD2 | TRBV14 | CASSQDLRLAGESETQYF | TGTGCCAGCAGCCAAGATCTTCGGCTAGCGGGAGAATCAGAGACCCAGTACTTC
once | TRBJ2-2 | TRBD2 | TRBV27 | CASSLKTSGPNTGELFF | TGTGCCAGCAGTTTAAAGACTAGCGGACCGAACACCGGGGAGCTGTTTTTT
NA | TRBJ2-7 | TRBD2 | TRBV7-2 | CASSLRSLGTSGLTYEQYF | TGTGCCAGCAGCCTTAGGAGTCTTGGGACTAGCGGACTCACCTACGAGCAGTACTTC
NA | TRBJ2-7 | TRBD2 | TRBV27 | CASSLAGGTYEQYF | TGTGCCAGCAGTTTAGCGGGGGGGACCTACGAGCAGTACTTC
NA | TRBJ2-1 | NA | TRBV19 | CASSMGPNNEQFF | TGTGCCAGTAGTATGGGCCCAAACAATGAGCAGTTCTTC
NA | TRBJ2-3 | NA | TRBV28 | CASSLAAGFTDTQYF | TGTGCCAGCAGTTTGGCCGCCGGGTTCACAGATACGCAGTATTTT
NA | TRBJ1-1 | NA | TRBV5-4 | CASSTEGDRYTEAFF | TGTGCCAGCAGCACCGAGGGAGACAGGTACACTGAAGCTTTCTTT
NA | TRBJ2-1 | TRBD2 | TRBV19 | CASSPLAGGAMEQFF | TGTGCCAGTAGTCCCCTAGCGGGTGGGGCTATGGAGCAGTTCTTC
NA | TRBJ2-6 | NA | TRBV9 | CASSVDGGPTSGANVLTF | TGTGCCAGCAGCGTAGATGGGGGCCCGACCTCTGGGGCCAACGTCCTGACTTTC
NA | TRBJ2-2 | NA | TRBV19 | CASIRSGRNTGELFF | TGTGCCAGTATTCGGAGCGGAAGGAACACCGGGGAGCTGTTTTTT
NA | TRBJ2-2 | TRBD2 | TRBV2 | CASSEGSKREGGTGELFF | TGTGCCAGCAGTGAAGGTTCAAAGCGGGAGGGAGGCACCGGGGAGCTGTTTTTT
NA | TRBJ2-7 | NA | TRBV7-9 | CASSLSSRSDEQYF | TGTGCCAGCAGCTTGAGTAGCCGGAGCGACGAGCAGTACTTC
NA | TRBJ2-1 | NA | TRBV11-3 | CASSLSGGGLGEQFF | TGTGCCAGCAGCTTATCCGGGGGAGGTTTGGGGGAGCAGTTCTTC